A selection of T cell receptor beta chains follows, all from one sample in a study of blood T cells in healthy people across ages. TCRdb re-called the 5' RACE reads through MiXCR, storing one row per CDR3 protein. The table has roughly 1,500,000 distinct CDR3 sequences, about 31% seen once. The specimen sequenced was blood. The receptors were gathered from a woman aged 25 to 39 in good health. Each CDR3 is given with its conserved first and last residue. D genes are given only for firm matches. Where a row states a size, it is once, few, many or the class of an expanded clone; other rows omit it.

CDR3nt,CDR3aa,v_gene,abundance,j_gene,len,d_gene
TGCGCCAGCAGCGCACGGGGGGCCTCGTGGTACCAAGAGACCCAGTACTTC,CASSARGASWYQETQYF,TRBV4-1,.,TRBJ2-5,17,.
TGCGCCAGCAGCTTGATGGGACAGGGGGAACCAGGGGCCAACGTCCTGACTTTC,CASSLMGQGEPGANVLTF,TRBV5-1,.,TRBJ2-6,18,TRBD1
TGCAGTGCAGAGGACAGGGATACCGGGACTAGCATCTACGAGCAGTACTTC,CSAEDRDTGTSIYEQYF,TRBV20-1,.,TRBJ2-7,17,.
TGTGCCAGCAGCTTATGGACTGACGATACGCAGTATTTT,CASSLWTDDTQYF,TRBV7-9,.,TRBJ2-3,13,.
TGCGCCAGCAGCTTGTATACAGCGCCGAATGAGCAGTTCTTC,CASSLYTAPNEQFF,TRBV5-1,.,TRBJ2-1,14,.
TGCAGTGCGGGGGACAGAAACACAGATACGCAGTATTTT,CSAGDRNTDTQYF,TRBV20-1,few,TRBJ2-3,13,TRBD1
TGCAGTGCTAGAGTATTGGAGACGGATTTGTTTCGGCAGTACTTC,CSARVLETDLFRQYF,TRBV20-1,.,TRBJ2-4,15,.
TGTGCCAGCAGCTTAAGCGTTAGTCCAAGCTCCTACAATGAGCAGTTCTTC,CASSLSVSPSSYNEQFF,TRBV5-6,many,TRBJ2-1,17,.
TGTGCCAGCAGCTTGGAGCCAGGGTCGCGTTTAGGCAATGAGCAGTTCTTC,CASSLEPGSRLGNEQFF,TRBV7-8,.,TRBJ2-1,17,.
TGCAGTGCTAGAGGGGGAAACCGAAGGGGACCTGGGGCCAACGTCCTGACTTTC,CSARGGNRRGPGANVLTF,TRBV20-1,few,TRBJ2-6,18,.
TGTGCCAGCAGTCCATTCGGACAGACCCATGGCTACACCTTC,CASSPFGQTHGYTF,TRBV6-5,few,TRBJ1-2,14,.
TGTGCCAGCTACGGACAGGGCTACTATGGCTACACCTTC,CASYGQGYYGYTF,TRBV7-2,few,TRBJ1-2,13,TRBD1
TGTGCCAGCAGCGTACGAAGCTCCAGCACAGATACGCAGTATTTT,CASSVRSSSTDTQYF,TRBV9,few,TRBJ2-3,15,.
TGCAGTGCTACCACTGGTAGCGGATACGAGCAGTACTTC,CSATTGSGYEQYF,TRBV20-1,.,TRBJ2-7,13,.
TGCGCCAGCAGCTTGGGAACAGGCTACGAGCAGTACTTC,CASSLGTGYEQYF,TRBV5-1,many,TRBJ2-7,13,.
TGCAGCGTTGGGTTTCTAGATGGAAGCGGTTTTAATGAAAAACTGTTTTTT,CSVGFLDGSGFNEKLFF,TRBV29-1,few,TRBJ1-4,17,.
TGTGCCAGCAGCACGGGACGGGAGGATGGCTACACCTTC,CASSTGREDGYTF,TRBV7-9,.,TRBJ1-2,13,.
TGTGCCAGCTCACCACTGCTAGGCGGGGGAGTGGAAGATACGCAGTATTTT,CASSPLLGGGVEDTQYF,TRBV18,.,TRBJ2-3,17,TRBD2
TGCGCCAGCAGACTATCCTACGGACAGGCCTCCTACGAGCAGTACTTC,CASRLSYGQASYEQYF,TRBV5-1,many,TRBJ2-7,16,TRBD1
TGCAGTGTCACCTTCGGGACGGATAGCAATCAGCCCCAGCATTTT,CSVTFGTDSNQPQHF,TRBV20-1,few,TRBJ1-5,15,.
TGTGCCAGCAGTGGCCAGGCTCGAGACTCAGGAGGTTATGGCTACACCTTC,CASSGQARDSGGYGYTF,TRBV5-5,few,TRBJ1-2,17,.
TGTGCCAGCGGCCGACTAGCGGGAGGCTCAGATACGCAGTATTTT,CASGRLAGGSDTQYF,TRBV9,.,TRBJ2-3,15,TRBD2
TGCAGCGGCCGACCCCTCCACTTT,CSGRPLHF,TRBV29-1,few,TRBJ1-6,8,.
TGTGCCAGCAGCTTGGCCGGGACTAGCGGGGGGAAAGATACGCAGTATTTT,CASSLAGTSGGKDTQYF,TRBV5-5,.,TRBJ2-3,17,TRBD2
TGCAGTGCTAGAGAGGATCTGGCTGAAGCTTTCTTT,CSAREDLAEAFF,TRBV20-1,.,TRBJ1-1,12,.
TGCGCCAGCAGCCTCCTCGGGGAAGGGCGACGGACTAGCGGGAAAAACTCCTACGAGCAGTACTTC,CASSLLGEGRRTSGKNSYEQYF,TRBV4-1,.,TRBJ2-7,22,TRBD2
TGCAGTGCTCGAGACTCTGGGACAGGGTACTATGGCTACACCTTC,CSARDSGTGYYGYTF,TRBV20-1,few,TRBJ1-2,15,TRBD1
TGCAGTGCTAGAGGGACGGGAAACACAGATACGCAGTATTTT,CSARGTGNTDTQYF,TRBV20-1,few,TRBJ2-3,14,.
TGTGCCATCGCGACCCGGACGACGGGCTACACCTTC,CAIATRTTGYTF,TRBV28,few,TRBJ1-2,12,.
TGTGCCAGCACCTTGAGGCTAGCGGGGGGGCAGGAGGAGCAGTACTTC,CASTLRLAGGQEEQYF,TRBV12-3/TRBV12-4,.,TRBJ2-7,16,TRBD2
TGCGCCAGCACCCTGGGGGCTGACGTCTACGAGCAGTACTTC,CASTLGADVYEQYF,TRBV5-1,.,TRBJ2-7,14,.
TGTGCCAGCAGTTTTGACGGGGGCGGCTATGGCTACACCTTC,CASSFDGGGYGYTF,TRBV12-3/TRBV12-4,.,TRBJ1-2,14,.
TGTGCCACCAGCAGAGCCGGACCGGGACAGGGCAGCACAGATACGCAGTATTTT,CATSRAGPGQGSTDTQYF,TRBV15,.,TRBJ2-3,18,TRBD1
TGTGCCAGCAGCCCAGACCCCGGGAGGGCCCACGAGCAGTACTTC,CASSPDPGRAHEQYF,TRBV7-6,.,TRBJ2-7,15,TRBD2
TGTGCCAGCAGTGAGGAGGCAGGGAGAACTGAAGCTTTCTTT,CASSEEAGRTEAFF,TRBV6-4,.,TRBJ1-1,14,.
TGTGCCAGCAGTTTTGGGTGGAGGGAGCAGTACTTC,CASSFGWREQYF,TRBV28,.,TRBJ2-5,12,.
TGCAGTGCTAGAGATCCGGCAGGCTACGAGCAGTACTTC,CSARDPAGYEQYF,TRBV20-1,.,TRBJ2-7,13,.
TGTGCCACCAGTAAAGCGGGCACAGATACGCAGTATTTT,CATSKAGTDTQYF,TRBV24-1,few,TRBJ2-3,13,.
TGTGCCAGCAGTTACTCGGGGAGCGGGAGTAGTTATGAGCAGTTCTTC,CASSYSGSGSSYEQFF,TRBV6-5,.,TRBJ2-1,16,TRBD2
TGTGTCAGCAGCTTAAGGGCAGGGAACTATGGCTACACCTTC,CVSSLRAGNYGYTF,TRBV7-2,.,TRBJ1-2,14,.
TGCAGCGTTGATCAGCCCCTTCCCACAGATACGCAGTATTTT,CSVDQPLPTDTQYF,TRBV29-1,.,TRBJ2-3,14,.
TGTACCAGCAGTCCCGGGAACAGCGGGAGACGAGAGACCCAGTACTTC,CTSSPGNSGRRETQYF,TRBV6-2/TRBV6-3,.,TRBJ2-5,16,TRBD2
TGTGCCAGCAGCCCAAGGGCTAGCGGGAGTTATGAGCAGTTCTTC,CASSPRASGSYEQFF,TRBV3-1,few,TRBJ2-1,15,TRBD2
TGTGCCAGCAGTGATCCGCCGGGACAGGGACCCTACGAGCAGTACTTC,CASSDPPGQGPYEQYF,TRBV6-1,.,TRBJ2-7,16,TRBD1
TGCGCCAGCAGCTTGGTAGGGGTCGTTTACGAGCAGTACTTC,CASSLVGVVYEQYF,TRBV5-1,.,TRBJ2-7,14,.